These T cell receptor beta chains were read from a single sample in a study of post-analysis software for immune sequencing data. TCRdb redid the calling of the PCR reads with MiXCR, one entry per CDR3 protein. Altogether roughly 650,000 distinct CDR3 sequences are present, over 45% being singletons, with the ten largest covering approximately 10%. Sequences were obtained from blood. All receptors come from a girl aged 2 to 9 with multiple sclerosis. Each CDR3 is given with its conserved first and last residue. The D gene is left open where the match is weak. Size values are once, few and many counts, or a class for expanded clones, and some rows have none.

TRBD2,TRBJ2-1,TRBV11-2,-,TGTGCCAGCAGCTCTCTTGGGGCGGGAGGGCCTAGTGAGCAGTTCTTC,CASSSLGAGGPSEQFF
TRBD1,TRBJ1-2,TRBV7-2,few,TGTGCCAGCAGCTCTCAAACGACAGGGACCCATGGCTACACCTTC,CASSSQTTGTHGYTF
TRBD1,TRBJ1-2,TRBV7-8,once,TGTGCCAGCAGCCAGGGGGCCACGGGCGGCTACACCTTC,CASSQGATGGYTF
-,TRBJ1-1,TRBV10-3,-,TGTGCCATCAGTGACCCGACGGCCATGAACACTGAAGCTTTCTTT,CAISDPTAMNTEAFF
TRBD1,TRBJ1-2,TRBV15,-,TGTGCCACCAGCGAGGGGGCCTATGGCTACACCTTC,CATSEGAYGYTF
-,TRBJ2-5,TRBV20-1,few,TGCAGTGCTAGCGGGGGAGGGGGGCTCCGCCAAGAGACCCAGTACTTC,CSASGGGGLRQETQYF
TRBD2,TRBJ2-7,TRBV29-1,few,TGCAGCGTTGGGGAGGGCTACGAGCAGTACTTC,CSVGEGYEQYF
-,TRBJ2-7,TRBV6-1,-,TGCGCCTCCCAGCATGCGTTCACCTACGAGCAGTACTTC,CASQHAFTYEQYF
-,TRBJ1-2,TRBV24-1,-,TGTGCCACCAGTGATAGTAGGGCGAACTATGGCTACACCTTC,CATSDSRANYGYTF
-,TRBJ2-3,TRBV15,-,TGTGCCACCAGCAGAGATATAATCGGGGATACGCAGTATTTT,CATSRDIIGDTQYF
TRBD1,TRBJ2-1,TRBV18,-,TGTGCCAGCTCAACGACAGGGTACAATGAGCAGTTCTTC,CASSTTGYNEQFF
-,TRBJ2-7,TRBV6-5,-,TGTGCCAGCAGCAGACAAGACGGACCCTACGAGCAGTACTTC,CASSRQDGPYEQYF
TRBD1,TRBJ1-6,TRBV7-9,-,TGTGCCAGCAGTCGAACAGGGGCAAACTCACCCCTCCACTTT,CASSRTGANSPLHF
TRBD2,TRBJ2-1,TRBV20-1,-,TGCAGTGCTAGGGATTTAGCGGGGGGGCTATGGGAGCAGTTCTTC,CSARDLAGGLWEQFF
-,TRBJ2-3,TRBV12-3/TRBV12-4,-,TGTGCCAGCAGTAACCCGGGAATCAAGGCAGATACGCAGTATTTT,CASSNPGIKADTQYF
TRBD2,TRBJ2-1,TRBV5-1,-,TGCGCCAGCAGCACAAAACTAGCGGGACGGGATGAGCAGTTCTTC,CASSTKLAGRDEQFF
-,TRBJ2-5,TRBV29-1,-,TGCAGCGTTGCAGCGGACACCGATTCGGGGACCCAGTACTTC,CSVAADTDSGTQYF
-,TRBJ2-5,TRBV5-8,-,TGTGCCAGCAGCTGGGGCGAAGGGACAACCCTTAAAGAGACCCAGTACTTC,CASSWGEGTTLKETQYF
-,TRBJ2-3,TRBV7-2,-,TGTGCCAGCAGCGATAGTGGTACGCAGTATTTT,CASSDSGTQYF
-,TRBJ1-5,TRBV30,-,TGTGCCTGGAGGGCCGGGGGAACCAATCAGCCCCAGCATTTT,CAWRAGGTNQPQHF
-,TRBJ2-5,TRBV12-3/TRBV12-4,few,TGTGCCAGCAGACCCCGGGTAGTGGGAGAGACCCAGTACTTC,CASRPRVVGETQYF
-,TRBJ2-3,TRBV12-3/TRBV12-4,few,TGTGCCAGCAGTTTATTCGGTCAGGGCACAGATACGCAGTATTTT,CASSLFGQGTDTQYF
-,TRBJ2-1,TRBV7-2,-,TGTGCCAGCAGCCCGAGGGGTGGTGTCGACAATGAGCAGTTCTTC,CASSPRGGVDNEQFF
-,TRBJ2-1,TRBV11-2,-,TGTGCCAGCAGCAGATGGGACGGGGATGAGCAGTTCTTC,CASSRWDGDEQFF
TRBD1,TRBJ2-5,TRBV20-1,-,TGCAGTGCTTGGGACAGTGCCGAGACCCAGTACTTC,CSAWDSAETQYF
-,TRBJ1-5,TRBV20-1,-,TGCAGTGCTAGCTACCCCCTGGGGAGGAGGAGCAATCAGCCCCAGCATTTT,CSASYPLGRRSNQPQHF
TRBD2,TRBJ2-3,TRBV6-2/TRBV6-3,-,TGTGCCAGCAGTTCCCCGCGGGGGGCGTATCCAGATACGCAGTATTTT,CASSSPRGAYPDTQYF
TRBD1,TRBJ2-1,TRBV3-1,-,TGTGCCAGCAGCCCCGCCGGACAGGGTGGCAATGAGCAGTTCTTC,CASSPAGQGGNEQFF
-,TRBJ1-2,TRBV7-9,many,TGTGCCAGCAGCTTGGGGGACTATGGCTACACCTTC,CASSLGDYGYTF
-,TRBJ2-3,TRBV5-5,-,TGTGCCAGCAGCGATTACAGGGGCGGGAAAGGCACAGATACGCAGTATTTT,CASSDYRGGKGTDTQYF
-,TRBJ2-3,TRBV7-2,few,TGTGCCAGCAGCTTGGACAGTCACACAGATACGCAGTATTTT,CASSLDSHTDTQYF
TRBD1,TRBJ1-4,TRBV20-1,-,TGCAGTGCTTTGGACAGGGGCCGCAGTAATGAAAAACTGTTTTTT,CSALDRGRSNEKLFF
-,TRBJ1-2,TRBV7-2,-,TGTGCCAGCAGCATTAGTTTTTGGGGCAGTGATGGCTACACCTTC,CASSISFWGSDGYTF
-,TRBJ1-4,TRBV5-1,once,TGCGCCAGCAGCCTCGCTTCTCGAACAACTAATGAAAAACTGTTTTTT,CASSLASRTTNEKLFF
TRBD1,TRBJ1-5,TRBV25-1,-,TGTGCCAGCAGTGACCACGGGACAGGATCCAATCAGCCCCAGCATTTT,CASSDHGTGSNQPQHF
-,TRBJ2-1,TRBV20-1,-,TGCAGTGCCCCAGCCCGCTGGCTAGGGCAGTTCTTC,CSAPARWLGQFF
-,TRBJ2-1,TRBV4-1,-,TGCGCCAGCATGGGGAGCTCCTACAATGAGCAGTTCTTC,CASMGSSYNEQFF
-,TRBJ2-7,TRBV7-9,few,TGTGCCAGCAGCTTAGCGCGTGAGCAGTACTTC,CASSLAREQYF
-,TRBJ2-3,TRBV12-3/TRBV12-4,few,TGTGCCAGCAGTTTGAGGAATCCGGGAGTCGTCACAGATACGCAGTATTTT,CASSLRNPGVVTDTQYF
-,TRBJ1-6,TRBV4-1,few,TGCGCCAGCAGCCAAGACCCCGGTTCTAGCTCCTATAATTCACCCCTCCACTTT,CASSQDPGSSSYNSPLHF